These T cell receptor beta chains were read from a single sample in a study of human T cells and chemical hapten exposure. TCRdb recomputed calls from the RACE reads with MiXCR, one row per CDR3 protein. Found here are some 52,000 distinct CDR3 sequences, approximately 9.9% of them singletons; the top ten hold roughly 17%. This specimen consisted of whole blood, obtained in connection with sensitization to the hapten diphenylcyclopropenone (DPC). The receptors were gathered from a woman aged 40 to 55 with alopecia areata. Some clones in this sample may be carry-over from other donors' samples. Both conserved end residues are part of each CDR3. A D gene is named only where the DNA matches it firmly. Expanded clones are given a class, and other clones once, few, many or no size at all.

TGTGCCAGCAGCTTCTCACCGATCTATGGCTACACCTTC	CASSFSPIYGYTF	.	TRBJ1-2	.	TRBV7-2
TGTGCCAGCTCACCTGACAGGGCCGAGCAGTACTTC	CASSPDRAEQYF	TRBD1	TRBJ2-7	.	TRBV18
TGTGCCAGCAGTCCGCGGAGGTCACGGTCTTCCGGGGAGCTGTTTTTT	CASSPRRSRSSGELFF	.	TRBJ2-2	few	TRBV28
TGTGCCAGCAGGGAAGGGCGCCAGCCCCAGCATTTT	CASREGRQPQHF	.	TRBJ1-5	.	TRBV6-2/TRBV6-3
TGTGCCAGTACAGGTGGGGAGGGGACCCAGTACTTC	CASTGGEGTQYF	TRBD2	TRBJ2-5	.	TRBV19
TGCGCCAGCAGCCAAGTCGTAGACAGCCCTCACGTCCTGACTTTC	CASSQVVDSPHVLTF	.	TRBJ2-6	few	TRBV4-3
TGCGCCAGCAGTCAACAGCCAGGGGTAGCACTGTTTTTT	CASSQQPGVALFF	.	TRBJ2-2	many	TRBV23-1
TGTGCCAGCAAGGTGGGGAGCACAGATACGCAGTATTTT	CASKVGSTDTQYF	.	TRBJ2-3	many	TRBV2
TGTGCCAGCAGTCCACAGGGCGGGCATGGCTACACCTTC	CASSPQGGHGYTF	.	TRBJ1-2	few	TRBV6-4
TGTGCCAGCAGTCTCGGACTAGCGGGGAGTAATGAGCAGTTCTTC	CASSLGLAGSNEQFF	TRBD2	TRBJ2-1	few	TRBV6-2/TRBV6-3
TGCAGTGCTAGAGATTTAAGCGGGGCTAACACCGGGGAGCTGTTTTTT	CSARDLSGANTGELFF	TRBD2	TRBJ2-2	few	TRBV20-1
TGTGCCAGCAGCTGCGCCTCGGGACTAGCTTCTAGCACAGATACGCAGTATTTT	CASSCASGLASSTDTQYF	TRBD2	TRBJ2-3	many	TRBV7-3
TGCGCCAGCAGCTACGGACAGGCAGCCGGGGAGACCCAGTACTTC	CASSYGQAAGETQYF	TRBD1	TRBJ2-5	few	TRBV5-1
TGCGCCAGCAGCTTGGATGGGACCGCCCGGGGCACCATATATTTT	CASSLDGTARGTIYF	.	TRBJ1-3	.	TRBV5-1
TGCAGTGCTATCATACAGGGTACTGAAGCTTTCTTT	CSAIIQGTEAFF	.	TRBJ1-1	many	TRBV20-1
TGCGCCAGCAGCGGGCCGGGACAGCGGTCTGATACGCAGTATTTT	CASSGPGQRSDTQYF	TRBD1	TRBJ2-3	.	TRBV5-1
TGCGCCAGCAGCCAAGATGCAGGGGGTACGAATTCACCCCTCCACTTT	CASSQDAGGTNSPLHF	TRBD1	TRBJ1-6	.	TRBV4-1
TGTGCCAGCAGCTTAGAGGGGGCAGGCACAGATACGCAGTATTTT	CASSLEGAGTDTQYF	.	TRBJ2-3	few	TRBV11-2
TGTGCCAGCAGCCACGGAAGTAATTCACCCCTCCACTTT	CASSHGSNSPLHF	.	TRBJ1-6	.	TRBV7-9
TGTGCTAGTGGCAACTCGGGACAAACCTACGAGCAGTACTTC	CASGNSGQTYEQYF	.	TRBJ2-7	few	TRBV12-5
TGCAGTGCTAGTTCCGGGACAGGGGGCCCCGAGCAGTACTTC	CSASSGTGGPEQYF	TRBD1	TRBJ2-7	many	TRBV20-1
TGTGCCAGTAGTAACAGGGGAAGTGTCGGGGAGCTGTTTTTT	CASSNRGSVGELFF	TRBD1	TRBJ2-2	many	TRBV19
TGTGCCAGCAGCTTGGAGTCGGACCCTGCCTACGAGCAGTACTTC	CASSLESDPAYEQYF	.	TRBJ2-7	.	TRBV5-5
TGTGCCAGCAGTTACCCAAACCCGGACTATAGCACAGATACGCAGTATTTT	CASSYPNPDYSTDTQYF	.	TRBJ2-3	many	TRBV6-2/TRBV6-3
TGTGCCAGCAGTTCACCAAATGACAGATACGAGCAGTACTTC	CASSSPNDRYEQYF	.	TRBJ2-7	many	TRBV28
TGTGCCAGTAGTACACTAGCGGGGGACCACAATGAGCAGTTCTTC	CASSTLAGDHNEQFF	TRBD2	TRBJ2-1	many	TRBV19
TGTGCCAGCAACCCTGGGGTTTCCAGCACTGAAGCTTTCTTT	CASNPGVSSTEAFF	.	TRBJ1-1	.	TRBV7-9
TGCGCCAGCAGCCAACGCGGAGGCTATGGCTACACCTTC	CASSQRGGYGYTF	.	TRBJ1-2	many	TRBV4-1
TGTGCCAGCAGCTTAGGGACTAGCGGATACAATGAGCAGTTCTTC	CASSLGTSGYNEQFF	TRBD2	TRBJ2-1	many	TRBV7-3
TGTGCCAGCAGCCCCGGACAGAGCAATCAGCCCCAGCATTTT	CASSPGQSNQPQHF	.	TRBJ1-5	few	TRBV5-5
TGTGCCAGCATCCACCGGAGGGGAGATACGCAGTATTTT	CASIHRRGDTQYF	.	TRBJ2-3	.	TRBV28
TGCAGTGCTAGAGATTCGGGGGGGTCCAGCACAGATACGCAGTATTTT	CSARDSGGSSTDTQYF	TRBD2	TRBJ2-3	.	TRBV20-1
TGCAGCGGCTCGGGGGGGCCGGGACCCAATGAGCAGTTCTTC	CSGSGGPGPNEQFF	TRBD2	TRBJ2-1	.	TRBV29-1
TGTGCCAGCAGCCCCCTACAGGGAAGGCCTTTGGATGAGCAGTTCTTC	CASSPLQGRPLDEQFF	.	TRBJ2-1	few	TRBV4-2
TGCGCCAGCAGCCAAGAGGACAGGGTATCCTACAATGAGCAGTTCTTC	CASSQEDRVSYNEQFF	TRBD1	TRBJ2-1	many	TRBV4-1
TGCGCCAGCAGCCAAGATCAGGGAATTAATCAGCCCCAGCATTTT	CASSQDQGINQPQHF	.	TRBJ1-5	.	TRBV4-1